The source of this TCR beta chain is a study of metastatic and nonmetastatic thyroid tumors. Among the patients, none had received any treatment before thyroid surgery. MiXCR re-clonotyped the PCR reads for TCRdb. The data contain 43,000 or so clones, 16% of them singletons. The TCR originated in a female donor with papillary thyroid cancer or a benign thyroid nodule (not recorded which). Some clones in this sample may be carry-over from other donors' samples. The sample taken for sequencing was blood.

The DNA of the CDR3 is TGTGCCAGCAGCACCTATCTCGACAGGCGGAACACTGAAGCTTTCTTT. It is translated as CASSTYLDRRNTEAFF. This chain joins TRBV5-4 and TRBJ1-1; weak D call: TRBD1 (6 bases). Looked up from germline, CDR1 is SGHNT and CDR2 is YYREEE (reference sequence). V was trimmed by 4 bases and J by 1 base, leaving 17 bases between them. The CDR3 loop spans 16 amino acids.